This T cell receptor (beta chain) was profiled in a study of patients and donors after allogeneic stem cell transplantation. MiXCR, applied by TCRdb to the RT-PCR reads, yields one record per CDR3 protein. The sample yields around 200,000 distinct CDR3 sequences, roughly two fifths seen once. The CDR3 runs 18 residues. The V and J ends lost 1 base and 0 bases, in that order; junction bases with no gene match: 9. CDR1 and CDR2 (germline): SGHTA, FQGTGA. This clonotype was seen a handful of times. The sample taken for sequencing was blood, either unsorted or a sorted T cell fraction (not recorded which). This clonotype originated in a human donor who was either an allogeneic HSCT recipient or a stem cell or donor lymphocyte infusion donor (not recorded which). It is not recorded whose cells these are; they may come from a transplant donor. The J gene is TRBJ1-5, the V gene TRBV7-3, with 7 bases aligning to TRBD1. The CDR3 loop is CASSLKGVDRDSNQPQHF. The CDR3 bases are TGTGCCAGCAGCTTAAAAGGAGTCGACAGGGATAGCAATCAGCCCCAGCATTTT.